The 5 T cell receptor beta chains below were found in one sample sequenced in a study of blood T cell repertoires in COVID-19. Sequencing used immunoSEQ multiplex PCR; TCRdb keeps in-frame clones, though not all of them. The table has fewer than 100,000 clones, approximately 92% seen once; the top ten hold around 0.8%. Sequencing was done on a sample of peripheral blood. The receptors derive from a woman of 80 years or more with acute or convalescent COVID-19.

CDR3 nucleotides: TGTGCCAGCAGCTTCGGGGGGCGAGAGAGCCAGCCCCAGCATTTT. Protein product: CASSFGGRESQPQHF. V usage is TRBV9 and J usage is TRBJ1-5, with D possibly TRBD1 on 6 matching bases. Trimming pared 4 bases from V and 7 bases from J, leaving 18 bases between. The V gene's germline CDR1 is SGDLS and CDR2 YYNGEE. The CDR3 runs to 15 residues.

V and J are TRBV7-2 and TRBJ1-2; 7 bases are shared with TRBD1. Germline V lookup: CDR1 SGHTA, CDR2 FQGNSA. Trimming at V came to 1 base and at J to 5 bases, leaving 4 bases not matched to a gene. The CDR3 extends over 14 amino acids. In DNA, the CDR3 is TGTGCCAGCAGCTTAGACAGGGGTGTGTATGGCTACACCTTC. This encodes CASSLDRGVYGYTF.

J is TRBJ1-4 and V is TRBV11-2, with TRBD1 matching over 8 bases. Germline assignment: CDR1 SGHAT and CDR2 FQNNGV. The CDR3 length is 16 residues. Trimming cost V 4 bases and J 6 bases; bases outside gene matches: 10. CDR3 amino acids: CASSSNRGQAHEKLFF. DNA for the CDR3: TGTGCCAGCAGCTCCAATCGGGGACAGGCCCATGAAAAACTGTTTTTT.

Notes on this clone: Germline and junction disagree at one end, which may indicate a read error. V gene TRBV7-2 combines with J gene TRBJ2-7; 9 bases are shared with TRBD1. This CDR3 comprises 16 residues. Per the germline V gene, CDR1 is SGHTA and CDR2 is FQGNSA. CDR3 sequence (DNA): TGTGCCAGCAGCTTAGGGGGCCCCTATTCCGGGACAGGGTTTGACTTC. It translates to CASSLGGPYSGTGFDF.

V usage is TRBV25-1 and J usage is TRBJ1-6; D perhaps matches TRBD1 (5 bases). Germline CDR1 is MGHDK and CDR2 is SYGVNS. This CDR3 region has 14 residues. V gave up 7 bases and J gave up 8 bases, with 15 bases separating them. CDR3 sequence (DNA): TGTGCCAGCAACGCCCCAGGGATTTATTCACCCCTCCACTTT. This codes for CASNAPGIYSPLHF.